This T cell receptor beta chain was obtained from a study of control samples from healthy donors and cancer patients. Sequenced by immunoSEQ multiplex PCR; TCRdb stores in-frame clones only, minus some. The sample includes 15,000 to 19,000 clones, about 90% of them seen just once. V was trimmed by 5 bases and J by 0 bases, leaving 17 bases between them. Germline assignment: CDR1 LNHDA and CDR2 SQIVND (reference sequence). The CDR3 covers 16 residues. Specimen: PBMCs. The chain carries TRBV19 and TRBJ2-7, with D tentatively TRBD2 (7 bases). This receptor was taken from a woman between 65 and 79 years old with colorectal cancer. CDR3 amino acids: CASSPLGGGLSYEQYF. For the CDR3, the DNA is TGTGCCAGTAGTCCCCTCGGCGGGGGCCTCTCCTACGAGCAGTACTTC.